Below are 11 T cell receptor beta chains sequenced from a single sample in a study of T-cell reconstitution after alpha-beta-depleted transplantation in children. Unique molecular identifiers were used in preparing the TCRbeta library. TCRdb itself ran the PCR reads through MiXCR, one entry per CDR3 protein. Counted here are more than 500,000 distinct CDR3 sequences, about an eighth occurring once; the ten biggest clones make up 14%. Here the sequenced sample was PBMCs, mostly from graft donor cells, taken 180 days after TCRalphabeta/CD19-depleted stem cell transplant. These receptors originate from a female patient aged 2 to 10 who had a stem cell transplant for aplastic anemia, so the T cells may come from the graft donor.

The chain employs TRBV6-1 and TRBJ2-1; perhaps D is TRBD1 or TRBD2 (5 bases each). The CDR3 runs 15 residues. Trimming shortened V by 6 bases and J by 7 bases, and 19 bases separated the two germline ends. Germline CDR1 MNHNS, CDR2 SASEGT. DNA for the CDR3: TGTGCCAGCAGAAACCGGGACGCAAGGAGTAATGAGCAGTTCTTC. Protein sequence: CASRNRDARSNEQFF.

This clonotype occurred a few times. This chain links TRBV4-2 with TRBJ1-6; tentative D call: TRBD1 (5 bases). CDR1 is LGHNA and CDR2 is YNFKEQ in the germline V gene. The V end lost 3 bases, the J end lost 0 bases, and 12 bases lay between the germline ends. This CDR3 contains 17 residues. The CDR3 DNA is TGTGCCAGCAGCCAGGGACCGCTGAGCTCCTATAATTCACCCCTCCACTTT. It translates to CASSQGPLSSYNSPLHF.

The CDR3 DNA is TGTGCCAGCAGAGCAACGTCCACTGAAGCTTTCTTT. Protein product: CASRATSTEAFF. The J gene is TRBJ1-1, the V gene TRBV6-1; unclear D gene. V lost 6 bases to trimming and J lost 4 bases, with 9 bases between them. Germline loops: CDR1 MNHNS, CDR2 SASEGT. There are 12 residues in the CDR3.

The J gene is TRBJ2-1, the V gene TRBV10-3; 12 bases fit TRBD2. The CDR3 is 14 residues long. With V trimmed by 6 bases and J by 8 bases, 5 bases remained unmatched. Germline V CDR1 and CDR2: ENHRY, SYGVKD. CDR3 sequence: CAIRRTSGNHEQFF. Written as DNA, the CDR3 is TGTGCCATCAGGAGGACTAGCGGGAACCATGAGCAGTTCTTC.

This clonotype was seen a few times. The rearrangement uses TRBV15 and TRBJ2-3, with 13 bases that match TRBD2. V gave up 1 base and J gave up 4 bases; unmatched junction bases: 8. This CDR3 is built from 18 residues. Germline assignment: CDR1 LNHNV and CDR2 YYDKDF (reference sequence). CDR3 loop: CATSRGLGTSGTPDTQYF. The CDR3 coding sequence is TGTGCCACCAGCAGAGGTCTAGGGACTAGCGGGACCCCAGATACGCAGTATTTT.

This clonotype was detected ten times or more. J is TRBJ2-1 and V is TRBV7-9; D is undetermined. The germline V and J ends were trimmed by 5 bases and 14 bases, with 16 bases remaining between them. The CDR3 is 12 residues long. Looked up from germline, CDR1 is SEHNR and CDR2 is FQNEAQ (reference sequence). The CDR3 protein is CASSLQRPGEFF. CDR3 coding DNA: TGTGCCAGCAGCCTCCAAAGGCCGGGCGAGTTCTTC.

There are a few counts of this clonotype. The chain combines TRBV7-2 with TRBJ2-3; 8 nucleotides align to TRBD2. The CDR3 spans 17 residues. CDR1 and CDR2 from the germline V gene are SGHTA and FQGNSA. V shed 1 base and J 2 bases; nucleotides not matched to a gene: 8. CDR3 in DNA: TGTGCCAGCAGCTTAGGCGGGAGGATCGGTTTCACAGATACGCAGTATTTT. It specifies CASSLGGRIGFTDTQYF.

This clonotype was counted between two and nine times. The chain combines TRBV7-8 with TRBJ1-1, with D hard to call. This CDR3 region has 13 residues. Germline CDR1 and CDR2: SGHVS and FQNEAQ. V lost 5 bases and J lost 7, with 14 bases in between. Here the CDR3 reads CASSVRNYDEAFF. CDR3 DNA: TGTGCCAGCAGCGTCAGGAATTACGATGAAGCTTTCTTT.

CDR3 nucleotide sequence: TGTGCAAGTCGCTTCCGGGACAGGGGAACCATGAACACTGAAGCTTTCTTT. This codes for CASRFRDRGTMNTEAFF. The rearrangement joins TRBV12-2 to TRBJ1-1; the table's D gene call, TRBD1, was not cross checked with the DNA. TRBV12-2 is listed as a pseudogene. This CDR3 contains 17 residues.

The chain recombines TRBV7-9 with TRBJ1-6, with TRBD1 matching 7 bases. The V gene's germline CDR1 is SEHNR and CDR2 FQNEAQ (reference sequence). V lost 6 bases, J lost 4 bases, and 6 bases stayed unmatched. The CDR3 is 15 residues long. CDR3 loop: CASRTGTEYNSPLHF. The DNA of the CDR3 is TGTGCCAGCAGGACCGGGACAGAGTATAATTCACCCCTCCACTTT. Full variable domain (rest looked up from reference TRBV7-9 and TRBJ1-6): DTGVSQNPRHKITKRGQNVTFRCDPISEHNRLYWYRQTLGQGPEFLTYFQNEAQLEKSRLLSDRFSAERPKGSFSTLEIQRTEQGDSAMYLCASRTGTEYNSPLHFGNGTRLTVT.

This clonotype was counted ten times or more. The rearrangement uses TRBV12-3 or TRBV12-4 and TRBJ2-1; D is undetermined. V gave up 6 bases and J gave up 6 bases, with 9 bases separating them. CDR3 length equals 12 residues. The CDR3 here is CASSTTLNEQFF. CDR3 DNA: TGTGCCAGCAGCACAACGCTCAATGAGCAGTTCTTC.